Presented here are 32 T cell receptor beta chains from one specimen sequenced in a study of radiotherapy plus CTLA-4 blockade in lung cancer. The repertoire was sequenced with immunoSEQ multiplex PCR; TCRdb's copy has only in-frame clones and lacks some. The table records 40,000 to 50,000 clones, more than 75% of them present only once. This specimen consisted of peripheral blood, obtained from a patient treated with radiotherapy plus ipilimumab. Receptors were obtained from a human donor with non-small cell lung cancer who had stable disease on radiotherapy plus ipilimumab.

This clone was seen only once. The V call is TRBV4-2, the J call TRBJ2-1, with a possible D match to TRBD2 (5 bases). This CDR3 is 13 amino acids long. The V gene's germline CDR1 is LGHNA and CDR2 YNFKEQ. The V end was cut by 1 base, the J end by 8 bases, with 9 bases between. CDR3: CASSQAAGDEQFF. In DNA, the CDR3 is TGTGCCAGCAGCCAAGCGGCGGGCGATGAGCAGTTCTTC.

CDR3 nucleotides: TGTGCCAGCAGCCGGACTAGCGGGGCCTACAATGAGCAGTTCTTC. This sequence encodes CASSRTSGAYNEQFF. J is TRBJ2-1 and V is TRBV5-4, with TRBD2 matching over 12 bases. The CDR3 has 15 amino acids. J gave up 2 bases and V 4 bases, and 1 base lay outside the gene matches. The germline V gene encodes CDR1 SGHNT and CDR2 YYREEE (reference sequence).

The chain has TRBV7-8 and TRBJ2-7, with TRBD2 matching 11 bases. The CDR3 has 15 residues. Germline assignment: CDR1 SGHVS and CDR2 FQNEAQ. J lost 0 bases, V lost 4 bases, and 2 bases had no gene match. The CDR3 sequence: CASSWLAGGSYEQYF. The CDR3 DNA reads TGTGCCAGCAGCTGGCTAGCGGGAGGCTCCTACGAGCAGTACTTC.

This chain joins TRBV7-2 and TRBJ2-5; TRBD2 agrees at 9 bases. The CDR3 is made up of 16 amino acids. V dropped 5 bases and J dropped 2; count of bases not matched to a gene: 9. Germline V CDR1 and CDR2: SGHTA, FQGNSA. The CDR3 DNA is TGTGCCAGCAGCCAAAGGGCTAGCGGGACTCAAGAGACCCAGTACTTC. Amino acids: CASSQRASGTQETQYF.

V usage is TRBV30 and J usage is TRBJ1-2, with D tentatively TRBD1 (5 bases). The CDR3 contains 13 residues. Germline V gene lookup returns CDR1 GTSNPN and CDR2 SVGIG (reference sequence). The germline V and J ends were trimmed by 5 bases and 8 bases, with 18 bases remaining between them. The CDR3 sequence: CAWQGSGLGGYTF. In DNA form, the CDR3 reads TGTGCCTGGCAAGGGTCGGGACTAGGGGGCTACACCTTC.

As concerns this clone: The same CDR3 arises from other DNA sequences in this sample as well. The J gene is TRBJ1-1, the V gene TRBV4-1, with TRBD1 identical over 8 bases. Looked up from germline, CDR1 is MGHRA and CDR2 is YSYEKL. V lost 4 bases, J lost 0 bases, and 7 bases stayed unmatched. The CDR3 is 16 residues long. CDR3: CASSLSTGDLNTEAFF. The CDR3 coding sequence is TGCGCCAGCAGCCTATCGACAGGGGACCTGAACACTGAAGCTTTCTTT.

The J gene is TRBJ2-7, the V gene TRBV7-9; tentative D call: TRBD1 (5 bases). Trimming left V 4 bases short and J 2 bases short, with 21 bases between. CDR1 SEHNR and CDR2 FQNEAQ come from the germline V gene (reference sequence). The CDR3 totals 17 residues. The CDR3 sequence: CASSSNTLGEKAYEQYF. The CDR3 region has the DNA TGTGCCAGCAGCTCTAACACTCTAGGGGAAAAAGCCTACGAGCAGTACTTC.

The gene calls are TRBV15 and TRBJ1-1; D is ambiguous. Germline CDR1 and CDR2: LNHNV and YYDKDF (reference sequence). With 5 bases removed from V and 0 bases from J, the gap between germline ends came to 7 bases. This CDR3 comprises 13 residues. The DNA for the CDR3 is TGTGCCACCAGCGAGGGCCTGAACACTGAAGCTTTCTTT. Encoded protein: CATSEGLNTEAFF.

The chain is built from TRBV9 and TRBJ2-3, with D hard to call. CDR1 and CDR2 from the germline V gene are SGDLS and YYNGEE. The CDR3 spans 14 residues. V was shortened by 0 bases and J by 5 bases, with 10 bases between the two germline ends. In DNA form, the CDR3 reads TGTGCCAGCAGCGTAGTCGTCGGCGGAGATACGCAGTATTTT. Amino acid sequence: CASSVVVGGDTQYF.

J is TRBJ1-3 and V is TRBV18; D is undetermined. The germline V and J ends were trimmed by 0 bases and 0 bases, with 6 bases remaining between them. The CDR3 runs 15 residues. The V gene's germline CDR1 is KGHSH and CDR2 LQKENI. The CDR3 DNA sequence: TGTGCCAGCTCACCACCGGCCCTCTCTGGAAACACCATATATTTT. Protein sequence: CASSPPALSGNTIYF.

Only one count was recorded for this clone. The chain recombines TRBV7-2 with TRBJ2-5; the match to TRBD2 covers 11 bases. Trimming took 1 base from V and 5 from J; bases not matched to a gene: 6. Germline V gene lookup returns CDR1 SGHTA and CDR2 FQGNSA. The CDR3 loop spans 16 amino acids. DNA for the CDR3: TGTGCCAGCAGCTTAGTACTAGCGGGAGTTCGGGAGACCCAGTACTTC. This codes for CASSLVLAGVRETQYF.

J is TRBJ2-3 and V is TRBV4-1, with 10 positions matching TRBD1. Trimming removed 1 base from V and 5 bases from J; junction bases left unmatched: 3. This CDR3 has 15 residues. CDR1 MGHRA and CDR2 YSYEKL come from the germline V gene. CDR3 sequence (DNA): TGCGCCAGCAGCCAAGGACAGGGGGCTATAGATACGCAGTATTTT. Its protein is CASSQGQGAIDTQYF.

The chain joins TRBV9 to TRBJ1-4; the match to TRBD1 covers 11 bases. The ends lost 3 bases at V and 7 bases at J; junction bases unmatched: 5. CDR1 is SGDLS, CDR2 YYNGEE, per germline. The CDR3 is 15 residues long. CDR3 sequence: CASSGRDRGIEKLFF. CDR3 in DNA: TGTGCCAGCAGCGGCCGGGACAGGGGGATTGAAAAACTGTTTTTT.

This chain joins TRBV15 and TRBJ1-3; D remains ambiguous. The V end was cut by 3 bases, the J end by 0 bases, with 3 bases between. CDR1 is LNHNV and CDR2 is YYDKDF in the germline V gene (reference sequence). This CDR3 contains 13 residues. The CDR3 DNA follows: TGTGCCACCAGCAGGGCCTCTGGAAACACCATATATTTT. Translating it yields CATSRASGNTIYF.

Details on this clone: At one of its ends the junction is not consistent with the germline gene, which may arise from a read error. CDR3 in DNA: TGTGTCTGGAGTAGAGATTCACCCCTCCACTTT. Amino acids: CVWSRDSPLHF. The chain combines TRBV30 with TRBJ1-6; D is uncertain. Germline V gene sequence: CDR1 GTSNPN, CDR2 SVGIG (reference sequence). The CDR3 sequence is 11 residues long.

The rearrangement joins TRBV27 to TRBJ2-7; 14 bases match TRBD2. J lost 8 bases, V lost 7 bases, and 10 bases had no gene match. Germline V gene data show CDR1 as MNHEY and CDR2 as SMNVEV (reference sequence). This CDR3 contains 15 residues. The CDR3 is CASTFGGTSGSQQYF. The CDR3 nucleotides are TGTGCCAGCACCTTTGGGGGGACTAGCGGGAGCCAGCAGTACTTC.

This chain joins TRBV7-2 and TRBJ2-2; tentatively, D is TRBD1 (6 bases). The CDR3 is made up of 16 amino acids. V was cut by 5 bases and J by 6 bases, with 19 bases left in between. CDR1 is SGHTA, CDR2 FQGNSA, per germline. The CDR3 sequence: CASSVGRGLKAGELFF. CDR3 nucleotide sequence: TGTGCCAGCAGCGTTGGTAGGGGGTTAAAAGCCGGGGAGCTGTTTTTT.

This chain links TRBV28 with TRBJ1-2, with unresolved D. V lost 5 bases and J lost 5, with 18 bases in between. CDR1 MDHEN and CDR2 SYDVKM come from the germline V gene. The CDR3 is 15 amino acids. CDR3 amino acids: CASSLRLLRVYGYTF. CDR3 nucleotide sequence: TGTGCCAGCAGTCTCCGATTGTTGAGGGTTTATGGCTACACCTTC.

The table lists this clone with a count of one. V gene TRBV7-2 combines with J gene TRBJ2-5; tentative D call: TRBD2 (6 bases). In germline, CDR1 is SGHTA, CDR2 FQGNSA. The CDR3 loop spans 15 amino acids. V lost 1 base, J lost 5 bases, and 14 bases lay in between. The CDR3 DNA reads TGTGCCAGCAGCTTAGTGTTCGGACTAATGGAGACCCAGTACTTC. Residues: CASSLVFGLMETQYF. Variable domain in full (rest from reference TRBV7-2 and TRBJ2-5): GAGVSQSPSNKVTEKGKDVELRCDPISGHTALYWYRQSLGQGLEFLIYFQGNSAPDKSGLPSDRFSAERTGGSVSTLTIQRTQQEDSAVYLCASSLVFGLMETQYFGPGTRLLVL.

The CDR3 here is CASIGRNTDTQYF. CDR3 nucleotide sequence: TGTGCCAGCATCGGGAGAAACACAGATACGCAGTATTTT. The chain links TRBV6-1 to TRBJ2-3, with a possible D match to TRBD2 (6 bases). The germline V gene has CDR1 MNHNS and CDR2 SASEGT. The CDR3 length is 13 residues. Trimming left V 7 bases short and J 2 bases short, with 10 bases between.

This clone occurred a few times. J is TRBJ2-5 and V is TRBV4-2; a possible D gene is TRBD2 (5 bases). CDR1 and CDR2 (germline): LGHNA, YNFKEQ. V was pared by 1 base and J by 4 bases, with 13 bases between. The CDR3 is 15 residues long. The CDR3 reads CASSQALGGRETQYF. Written as DNA, the CDR3 is TGTGCCAGCAGCCAAGCCTTAGGAGGTCGAGAGACCCAGTACTTC.

The J gene is TRBJ2-1, the V gene TRBV7-2, with a tentative D call TRBD1 (6 bases). Trimming removed 3 bases at V and 7 bases at J, with 13 bases between. The CDR3 runs to 14 residues. CDR1 SGHTA and CDR2 FQGNSA come from the germline V gene. CDR3 bases: TGTGCCAGCAGCTTCCCATTCAGGGGTAATGAGCAGTTCTTC. Its protein product is CASSFPFRGNEQFF.

The chain has TRBV7-9 and TRBJ2-2; 12 bases are shared with TRBD2. This CDR3 comprises 16 residues. J lost 5 bases, V lost 5 bases, and 6 bases had no gene match. Germline V gene lookup returns CDR1 SEHNR and CDR2 FQNEAQ (reference sequence). CDR3 amino acids: CASSPRTSGATGELFF. The CDR3 DNA sequence: TGTGCCAGCAGCCCACGGACTAGCGGGGCTACCGGGGAGCTGTTTTTT.

The V and J genes are TRBV5-8 and TRBJ2-3, with TRBD2 identical over 9 bases. The CDR3 extends over 17 amino acids. V lost 0 bases, J lost 3 bases, and 8 bases stayed unmatched. The germline CDR1 and CDR2 sequences are SGHTS and YDEGEE. The CDR3, as DNA: TGTGCCAGCAGCTTGGGGGTCATTAGCGGGAGTACAGATACGCAGTATTTT. Protein product: CASSLGVISGSTDTQYF.

This chain links TRBV19 with TRBJ1-1, with TRBD1 matching over 10 bases. V lost 1 base and J lost 7; bases outside the gene matches: 3. CDR3 length: 14 amino acids. Germline assignment: CDR1 LNHDA and CDR2 SQIVND (reference sequence). The CDR3 spells CASSIVTGGDEAFF. CDR3 DNA sequence: TGTGCCAGTAGTATAGTGACAGGGGGCGATGAAGCTTTCTTT.

This chain connects TRBV11-1 to TRBJ1-1; 12 nucleotides align to TRBD1. CDR3 size: 16 residues. Per the germline V gene, CDR1 is SGHAT and CDR2 is FQDESV (reference sequence). V lost 0 bases, J lost 4 bases, and 3 bases stayed unmatched. In DNA, the CDR3 is TGTGCCAGCAGCTTAGCCGGGACAGGGGGCGGCACTGAAGCTTTCTTT. Residues: CASSLAGTGGGTEAFF.

This chain joins TRBV5-6 and TRBJ1-4; D remains ambiguous. Germline values: CDR1 SGHDT, CDR2 YYEEEE. The CDR3 totals 15 residues. Deletions cut 0 bases from V and 7 bases from J, with 13 bases between. Here the CDR3 DNA reads TGTGCCAGCAGCTTGGGTGGAGGGTTCGGTGAAAAACTGTTTTTT. Protein sequence: CASSLGGGFGEKLFF.

This clone has only a few counts. The chain carries TRBV5-1 and TRBJ2-7; D perhaps matches TRBD2 (5 bases). Germline CDR1 is SGHRS and CDR2 is YFSETQ. The CDR3 is 15 amino acids. V was cut by 0 bases and J by 1 base, with 11 bases left in between. For the CDR3, the DNA is TGCGCCAGCAGCTTGGGAGGAGGCGGTTCCTACGAGCAGTACTTC. It encodes CASSLGGGGSYEQYF.

The chain is built from TRBV5-1 and TRBJ1-1; D is unresolved. CDR1 and CDR2 from the germline V gene are SGHRS and YFSETQ. This CDR3 comprises 13 residues. Between the trimmed V and J ends, which lost 4 bases and 3 bases, there was a span of 10 bases. CDR3 DNA: TGCGCCAGCAGCAAGGACGGGGACACTGAAGCTTTCTTT. Protein product: CASSKDGDTEAFF.

The V gene is TRBV7-2, the J gene TRBJ2-3; a possible D gene is TRBD2 (6 bases). The CDR3 extends over 14 amino acids. The germline V gene has CDR1 SGHTA and CDR2 FQGNSA. V was clipped by 1 base and J by 4 bases, with 9 bases between them. CDR3 sequence: CASSLVLAPDTQYF. The CDR3 region has the DNA TGTGCCAGCAGCTTAGTACTAGCTCCAGATACGCAGTATTTT.

The chain links TRBV19 to TRBJ1-5, with a possible D match to TRBD1 (6 bases). In germline, CDR1 is LNHDA, CDR2 SQIVND (reference sequence). The CDR3 spans 14 residues. The V end lost 7 bases, the J end lost 0 bases, and 10 bases lay between the germline ends. As DNA, the CDR3 is TGTGCCAGTAACCGACAGGCTAGCAATCAGCCCCAGCATTTT. The encoded protein is CASNRQASNQPQHF.

This chain uses TRBV18 with TRBJ2-5, with a weak D call TRBD2 (5 bases). Germline V gene sequence: CDR1 KGHSH, CDR2 LQKENI. Trimming cost V 2 bases and J 3 bases, with 10 bases left between them. This CDR3 region has 14 residues. DNA for the CDR3: TGTGCCAGCTCACCAATGGCGGGTGAAGAGACCCAGTACTTC. It codes for CASSPMAGEETQYF.